This is a list of T cell receptor beta chains from one sample in a study of beta chain features in type 1 diabetes. The method was immunoSEQ multiplex PCR; TCRdb's version includes in-frame clones alone and lacks a portion of them. This sample has approximately 240,000 clones, with around 16% found just once. The sequencing sample was made of naive CD4+ T cells from blood. The receptors come from a man younger than 40 with type 1 diabetes. The CDR3 runs from the conserved cysteine through the conserved F or W. D genes are given only for firm matches. Only some rows state a clone size, as once, few, many or a class for expanded clones.

V: TRBV6-1; size: few; D: TRBD2; J: TRBJ2-5; DNA: TGTGCCAGCAGTGAAGTGGAACTAGCGGGCGTCCAAGAGACCCAGTACTTC; CDR3: CASSEVELAGVQETQYF
V: TRBV4-2; size: few; D: TRBD2; J: TRBJ2-5; DNA: TGTGCCAGCAGCCCGGGGCAAGCGGGACCCCAAGAGACCCAGTACTTC; CDR3: CASSPGQAGPQETQYF
V: TRBV28; size: -; D: -; J: TRBJ2-7; DNA: TGTGCCAGCAGTTTGCCCTCCTACGAGCAGTACTTC; CDR3: CASSLPSYEQYF
V: TRBV5-4; size: -; D: -; J: TRBJ1-2; DNA: TGTGCCAGCAGCTTGCCAGGGCTCCGCTATGGCTACACCTTC; CDR3: CASSLPGLRYGYTF
V: TRBV5-1; size: few; D: -; J: TRBJ1-2; DNA: TGCGCCAGCAGCTTGTATCGGGCGGCTAACTATGGCTACACCTTC; CDR3: CASSLYRAANYGYTF
V: TRBV30; size: few; D: -; J: TRBJ1-2; DNA: TGTGCCTGGAGCCTTCCTAACTATGGCTACACCTTC; CDR3: CAWSLPNYGYTF
V: TRBV29-1; size: few; D: -; J: TRBJ2-2; DNA: TGCAGCGTTGAAGATGGATTCAGTCAGACCGGGGAGCTGTTTTTT; CDR3: CSVEDGFSQTGELFF
V: TRBV5-1; size: few; D: -; J: TRBJ2-1; DNA: TGCGCCAGCAGCTTGCGGGGGGCTTCCTACAATGAGCAGTTCTTC; CDR3: CASSLRGASYNEQFF
V: TRBV4-3; size: -; D: -; J: TRBJ1-5; DNA: TGCGCCAGCAGCCAAGGGCGCAGGGAGGGCCAGCATTTT; CDR3: CASSQGRREGQHF
V: TRBV5-6; size: -; D: -; J: TRBJ2-3; DNA: TGTGCCAGCAGCTTGTTGCTAGCAGTGGAACATACGCAGTATTTT; CDR3: CASSLLLAVEHTQYF
V: TRBV9; size: few; D: TRBD2; J: TRBJ2-7; DNA: TGTGCCAGCAGCGGGGGAACAACGGGACTAAGGAACCACGAGCAGTACTTC; CDR3: CASSGGTTGLRNHEQYF
V: TRBV9; size: -; D: TRBD2; J: TRBJ2-5; DNA: TGTGCCAGCAGCTCCCCTAGCGGGAGGCCCCAAGAGACCCAGTACTTC; CDR3: CASSSPSGRPQETQYF
V: TRBV27; size: few; D: -; J: TRBJ1-1; DNA: TGTGCCAGCAGCCGGACGGACACTGAAGCTTTCTTT; CDR3: CASSRTDTEAFF